This entry concerns a single TCR beta chain. Its antigen is currently unknown. This sample was included in a study of T cells in localized non-small cell lung cancer. The table came from immunoSEQ multiplex PCR; TCRdb's copy has only in-frame clones and leaves some out. Among 45,000 to 65,000 clones listed, roughly 90% were seen once. Per germline, CDR1 LNHNV and CDR2 YYDKDF (reference sequence). The CDR3 loop spans 17 amino acids. Unmatched junction bases numbered 7, after V lost 0 bases and J lost 5 bases. Whole-study findings and limits: Longer overall survival was seen with higher T cell density measured in blood. Sequencing covered just one tumor region, so heterogeneity cannot be ruled out. Researchers found a median around 50 of the top 100 tumor clones in adjacent lung. Compared with tumor, uninvolved adjacent lung displayed greater T cell clonality, ranking highest overall.

The sequencing here drew on peripheral blood, taken before any cancer treatment. The V and J genes are TRBV15 and TRBJ2-3; 11 bases align to TRBD2. The TCR sequence derives from a man aged 40-75 years with stage I squamous cell lung carcinoma. The CDR3 reads CATSRDGLAGGQDTQYF. The CDR3 bases are TGTGCCACCAGCAGAGACGGGTTAGCGGGGGGGCAAGATACGCAGTATTTT.